Listed below are T cell receptor beta chains from one sample, sequenced in a study of early T cells in non-severe SARS-CoV-2 infection. TCRdb passed the 5' RACE reads through MiXCR, listing each CDR3 protein once. This sample has roughly 83,000 distinct CDR3 sequences; around 9.3% occur once, and the top ten carry just over 8%. Sample: whole blood, taken at baseline. The source is an adult who was a healthcare worker with PCR-confirmed SARS-CoV-2 infection or an uninfected control (not recorded which). The CDR3 runs from the conserved cysteine through the conserved F or W. A D gene is named only where the DNA matches it firmly. Expanded clones get a size class; other rows say once, few or many, or leave the size out.

J gene,V gene,CDR3 length,clone size,D gene,CDR3 DNA,CDR3 protein
TRBJ2-2,TRBV5-1,12,-,-,TGCGCCAGCAGGAGGGACACCGGGGAGCTGTTTTTT,CASRRDTGELFF
TRBJ1-1,TRBV28,15,few,-,TGTGCCAGCAGTCCCCCCTCCGGAGGGGACACTGAAGCTTTCTTT,CASSPPSGGDTEAFF
TRBJ2-2,TRBV18,15,-,-,TGTGCCAGCTCATACAGGGAAATGAGCACCGGGGAGCTGTTTTTT,CASSYREMSTGELFF
TRBJ2-2,TRBV3-1,18,-,TRBD2,TGTGCCAGCAGCCACCCTCTTAGCGGGAGGGCGAACACCGGGGAGCTGTTTTTT,CASSHPLSGRANTGELFF
TRBJ2-3,TRBV7-2,14,-,-,TGTGCCAGCAATGTGGGGGCATCCACAGATACGCAGTATTTT,CASNVGASTDTQYF
TRBJ2-2,TRBV4-1,16,-,TRBD2,TGCGCCAGCAGCCAACGGTTAGCGGGATGGGACGGGGAGCTGTTTTTT,CASSQRLAGWDGELFF
TRBJ1-2,TRBV18,15,-,TRBD1,TGTGCCAGCTCACCAGCGGAGGGGGCTCGCTATGGCTACACCTTC,CASSPAEGARYGYTF
TRBJ1-2,TRBV6-6,12,-,-,TGTGCCAGCGAGGACAGCTTCTATGGCTACACCTTC,CASEDSFYGYTF
TRBJ2-1,TRBV10-3,12,many,-,TGTGCCATCAGTGACTACTACAATGAGCAGTTCTTC,CAISDYYNEQFF
TRBJ2-7,TRBV11-3,14,-,-,TGTGCCAGCAGCTTAGGCGGGCCCATAGACGAGCAGTACTTC,CASSLGGPIDEQYF
TRBJ2-3,TRBV28,16,few,-,TGTGCCAGCAGTTTAGCCGCGGGATTTAGCACAGATACGCAGTATTTT,CASSLAAGFSTDTQYF
TRBJ2-2,TRBV2,12,many,-,TGTGCCAGCAGTGTCCCGGCCGGGGAGCTGTTTTTT,CASSVPAGELFF
TRBJ2-1,TRBV30,15,-,-,TGTGCCTGGAGGGCTAGTTTAATACCTGAGCATGAGCAGTTCTTC,CAWRASLIPEHEQFF
TRBJ1-1,TRBV12-3/TRBV12-4,15,-,-,TGTGCCAGCAGTTTTTATGGGGAAACCAACACTGAAGCTTTCTTT,CASSFYGETNTEAFF
TRBJ1-1,TRBV27,15,-,-,TGTGCCAGCAGTTTACAGGCAGGGGTAGCATCTGAAGCTTTCTTT,CASSLQAGVASEAFF
TRBJ1-5,TRBV6-4,12,few,-,TGTGCCAGCAGGGACCCGCTGGGGGCTCAGCATTTT,CASRDPLGAQHF
TRBJ1-3,TRBV7-9,15,few,TRBD1,TGTGCCAGCAGGCGAGGACAGGGGGCCGGAAACACCATATATTTT,CASRRGQGAGNTIYF
TRBJ2-2,TRBV27,14,many,-,TGTGCCAGCACTTCCCTTGGGGTAGCCGGGGAGCTGTTTTTT,CASTSLGVAGELFF
TRBJ2-4,TRBV28,15,-,-,TGTGCCAGCAGTTTCCCACAGGAGATCAAAAACATTCAGTACTTC,CASSFPQEIKNIQYF
TRBJ2-2,TRBV7-2,13,few,-,TGTGCCAGCAGCATTCCTGGTCCCGGGGAGCTGTTTTTT,CASSIPGPGELFF
TRBJ2-7,TRBV28,12,many,-,TGTGCCAGCAGTTTCGGAGACTACGAGCAGTACTTC,CASSFGDYEQYF
TRBJ2-2,TRBV7-9,14,-,-,TGTGCCAGCAGCCGCGGGTCTTACACCGGGGAGCTGTTTTTT,CASSRGSYTGELFF
TRBJ1-1,TRBV7-2,15,many,TRBD1,TGTGCCAGCAGCTCAGCGGACAGGTCGTACACTGAAGCTTTCTTT,CASSSADRSYTEAFF
TRBJ2-7,TRBV27,14,few,TRBD2,TGTGCCAGCAGCCTACTAGCGGGAGTCCTCGAGCAGTACTTC,CASSLLAGVLEQYF
TRBJ1-1,TRBV7-8,18,many,-,TGTGCCAGCAGCTTAGCTAGGGCCAAAGGAGCGGGTACCACTGAAGCTTTCTTT,CASSLARAKGAGTTEAFF
TRBJ2-3,TRBV5-4,13,-,-,TGTGCCAGCAGCAAATTAGTATCCGATACGCAGTATTTT,CASSKLVSDTQYF
TRBJ2-2,TRBV12-3/TRBV12-4,15,few,TRBD1,TGTGCCAGCAGTTTCACAGGGGCGAACACCGGGGAGCTGTTTTTT,CASSFTGANTGELFF
TRBJ1-1,TRBV30,14,-,-,TGTGCCTGGAGCCGGCCCCCCCGCCAAACTGAAGCTTTCTTT,CAWSRPPRQTEAFF
TRBJ2-7,TRBV4-2,14,few,-,TGTGCCAGCAGCCAAGAATCTAGGAATTACGAGCAGTACTTC,CASSQESRNYEQYF
TRBJ2-7,TRBV7-3,12,-,-,TGTGCCAGCAGCCCTTACTTCTACGAGCAGTACTTC,CASSPYFYEQYF
TRBJ1-1,TRBV5-1,14,few,-,TGCGCCAGCAGCTTCCAGGGGCTGGACACTGAAGCTTTCTTT,CASSFQGLDTEAFF
TRBJ1-1,TRBV5-5,19,-,TRBD1,TGTGCCAGCAGCTTTATACTAGGGACAGGGTTCCTCATGAACACTGAAGCTTTCTTT,CASSFILGTGFLMNTEAFF
TRBJ2-5,TRBV28,14,-,TRBD2,TGTGCCAGCGGGCGGGAGGGCCGTACAGAGACCCAGTACTTC,CASGREGRTETQYF
TRBJ1-1,TRBV20-1,12,-,TRBD1,TGCAGTGCTTTACACAGGGGGGCTGAAGCTTTCTTT,CSALHRGAEAFF
TRBJ1-3,TRBV5-4,18,-,-,TGTGCCAGCAGCTTGGGATCTTCGGGACGTGAGACTGGAAACACCATATATTTT,CASSLGSSGRETGNTIYF
TRBJ1-5,TRBV28,12,-,-,TGTGCCAGCAGGCGACCCAATCAGCCCCAGCATTTT,CASRRPNQPQHF
TRBJ1-6,TRBV7-2,15,-,-,TGTGCCAGCAGCGATACAGGCTCTGTTCGATCACCCCTCCACTTT,CASSDTGSVRSPLHF
TRBJ1-1,TRBV28,15,many,-,TGTGCCAGCAGCCGTCAACAGGAAATGAACACTGAAGCTTTCTTT,CASSRQQEMNTEAFF
TRBJ2-2,TRBV12-3/TRBV12-4,22,few,TRBD2,TGTGCCAGCAGTTTGGTTTTCGGACTAGCGGGAGTGAAGGTTACCCACACCGGGGAGCTGTTTTTT,CASSLVFGLAGVKVTHTGELFF
TRBJ2-7,TRBV5-1,14,-,-,TGCGCCAGCAGCCACACGGACAGCTCCTACGAGCAGTACTTC,CASSHTDSSYEQYF
TRBJ2-1,TRBV20-1,14,many,TRBD2,TGCAGTGCACTGGCGGGAGTAGCCTACAATGAGCAGTTCTTC,CSALAGVAYNEQFF
TRBJ2-3,TRBV12-3/TRBV12-4,14,many,-,TGTGCCAGCACCGCGGGACTCCCGCCAGATACGCAGTATTTT,CASTAGLPPDTQYF
TRBJ2-1,TRBV20-1,16,many,TRBD2,TGCAGTGCTATGGGACTAGCGGGAGCCAAACTCAATGAGCAGTTCTTC,CSAMGLAGAKLNEQFF
TRBJ1-6,TRBV25-1,16,few,-,TGTGCCAGCAGTGATACAATCTTTGGGAGGAATTCACCCCTCCACTTT,CASSDTIFGRNSPLHF
TRBJ2-6,TRBV3-1,12,few,-,TGTGCCAGTGGCTCTGGGGCCAACGTCCTGACTTTC,CASGSGANVLTF
TRBJ1-1,TRBV5-1,13,-,TRBD1,TGCGCCAGCGGAGACAGGGATCGAACTGAAGCTTTCTTT,CASGDRDRTEAFF
TRBJ2-4,TRBV6-1,11,many,-,TGTGCCAGCAGCTCTTTAAACATTCAGTACTTC,CASSSLNIQYF
TRBJ2-2,TRBV24-1,15,-,-,TGTGCCACCAGTACCCAGGGTAGGGACACCGGGGAGCTGTTTTTT,CATSTQGRDTGELFF
TRBJ2-1,TRBV7-8,13,-,-,TGTGCCAGCAGCTTAGTACCCCACCAAGAGCAGTTCTTC,CASSLVPHQEQFF
TRBJ2-7,TRBV6-1,14,-,-,TGTGCCAGCAATGGGGGGCGGGAGCCTTCCGAGCAGTACTTC,CASNGGREPSEQYF
TRBJ2-5,TRBV2,11,-,-,TGTGCCAGCACTCAGGAAGAGACCCAGTACTTC,CASTQEETQYF
TRBJ2-7,TRBV20-1,15,many,TRBD2,TGCAGTGCCAGTGGCGGGAGTCTCTCCTCCTACGAGCAGTACTTC,CSASGGSLSSYEQYF
TRBJ2-3,TRBV9,10,-,-,TGTGCCAGCGGGACAGATACGCAGTATTTT,CASGTDTQYF
TRBJ2-1,TRBV5-5,13,many,-,TGTGCCAGCAGCCCCTGGGAAAGCAATGAGCAGTTCTTC,CASSPWESNEQFF
TRBJ2-7,TRBV5-1,14,few,-,TGCGCCAGCAGCTTCAGCGGCCCACTGGGCGAGCAGTACTTC,CASSFSGPLGEQYF
TRBJ2-3,TRBV24-1,14,once,-,TGTGCCACCAGTGACCCCGGGGGCCCAGATACGCAGTATTTT,CATSDPGGPDTQYF
TRBJ1-1,TRBV29-1,13,-,-,TGCAGCGTTGAAGAACCCTCCACGTTCGGAGCTTTCTTT,CSVEEPSTFGAFF
TRBJ2-3,TRBV2,16,few,TRBD2,TGTGCCAGCAGTCCACACGCAGGAACTAGCGGCCATACGCAGTATTTT,CASSPHAGTSGHTQYF
TRBJ1-4,TRBV5-1,12,many,-,TGCGCCAGCAATCCTCCCGAAGAAAAACTGTTTTTT,CASNPPEEKLFF